This T cell receptor beta chain appears in the sequencing data of a study of OX40 agonist ivuxolimab in advanced cancers. Overall study context: Melanoma, hepatocellular carcinoma, head and neck or renal cell cancer occurred in dose-escalation patients.

Generated by immunoSEQ multiplex PCR, the TCRdb table keeps only in-frame clones and is missing some. Here the sample spans around 46,000 clones, 70% to 90% being singletons. The CDR3 has 12 amino acids. Germline lookup yields CDR1 SGHDT and CDR2 YYEEEE. The V segment lost 4 bases and the J segment 8 bases; nucleotides outside the gene matches: 3. This rearrangement joins TRBV5-6 to TRBJ2-1; 7 bases fit TRBD1. Material: CD4+ or CD8+ T cells sorted from blood, obtained in a trial of the OX40 agonist ivuxolimab. The clonotype originates from an adult with an advanced solid tumor such as melanoma, head and neck, liver or kidney cancer. Written as DNA, the CDR3 is TGTGCCAGCAGCGACACAGGGGATGAGCAGTTCTTC. Amino acids: CASSDTGDEQFF.